This T cell receptor beta chain derives from a study of blood T cell repertoires in COVID-19 (dated by TCRdb to 2018 to 2021). Notes on the research overall: Samples from collaborators originated in the United States, Italy and Spain and spanned both the acute and convalescent phases of COVID-19. Samples were obtained from the ongoing ImmuneRACE study (first 160 participants) and from over 1,000 subjects provided by 6 global collaborators. Where available, HLA class I and class II types were obtained from metadata supplied by the sample provider rather than from assay-based typing. The sample metadata nearly always contained a de-identified subject ID, COVID-19 status, age in years and sex. The repertoires were made available in a free public database intended to serve as a resource for research on the immune response to SARS-CoV-2. The dataset comprised deeply sampled blood TCRbeta repertoires from subjects exposed to, actively infected with, or recovered from COVID-19. The prospective study material was composed of cDNA or gDNA derived from T cells, B-cell-depleted T cells, or PBMCs.

For this clone: Its antigen specificity is not known. No base-level quality is on record; no much larger clone is a single base apart.

One collaborating source in Seattle enrolled patients during active infection and followed them longitudinally through the course of disease. The collaborating institutions used their own protocols to collect whole blood in K2EDTA tubes. Collaborator samples were shipped for TCRbeta analysis as frozen whole blood, isolated PBMCs, or DNA extracted from either sample type. On the study overall, not on this receptor specifically: How much clinical and demographic metadata was included differed by source and by participant, and the metadata was provided uncurated.

Inclusive of the bounding cysteine and phenylalanine, the CDR3 is 15 residues long. Only the CDR3 DNA is retained, 45 bases long and in frame from the first base. CDR1 and CDR2 were assigned from the germline V gene as KGHSH and LQKENI. Germline trimming amounts to 6 bases on V and 5 bases on J, with 6 as the count of junction bases outside the gene matches. The immunoSEQ Assay, a bias-controlled multiplex PCR, was used to amplify TCRbeta CDR3 regions from genomic DNA. In the authors' own workflow: The number of nucleated cells in each sample was estimated from the amplification of reference gene primers within the assay. Sequence reads were collapsed and filtered to measure the absolute abundance of every unique TCRbeta CDR3 rearrangement. For each sample, productive Simpson clonality was calculated by taking the square root of Simpson's diversity index across productive rearrangements. Held by TCRdb, this immuneACCESS table contains in-frame sequences only and omits some clones. Under half of the omission traces to an unresolved V gene where checked; the cause of the rest is unknown. The DNA was the basis for D and trimming; V, J and clone size are from that table. This sample gives tens of thousands of clones in total; around 77% of them show up just once. The ten biggest clones cover under 3% of the sample.

The sequenced sample consisted of peripheral blood. The receptor was derived from a man in his sixties or seventies with COVID-19, enrolled during active disease. The chain couples TRBV18 to TRBJ2-2, and TRBD1 aligns with 10 junction nucleotides. The sequenced DNA is TGTGCCAGCTCGACGGACAGGGGGTTTACCGGGGAGCTGTTTTTT. Translated, it reads CASSTDRGFTGELFF.